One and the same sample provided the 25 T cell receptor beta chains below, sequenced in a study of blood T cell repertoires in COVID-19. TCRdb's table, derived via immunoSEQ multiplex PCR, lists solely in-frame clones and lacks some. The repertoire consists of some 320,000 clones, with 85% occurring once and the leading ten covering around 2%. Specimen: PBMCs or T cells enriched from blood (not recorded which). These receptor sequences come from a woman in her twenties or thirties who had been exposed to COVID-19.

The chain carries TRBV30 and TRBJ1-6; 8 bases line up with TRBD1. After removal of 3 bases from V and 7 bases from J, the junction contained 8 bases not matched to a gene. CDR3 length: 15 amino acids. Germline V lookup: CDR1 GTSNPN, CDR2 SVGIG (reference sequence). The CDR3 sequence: CAWRSQGDRNSPLHF. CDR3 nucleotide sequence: TGTGCCTGGAGGTCACAGGGGGACAGGAATTCACCCCTCCACTTT.

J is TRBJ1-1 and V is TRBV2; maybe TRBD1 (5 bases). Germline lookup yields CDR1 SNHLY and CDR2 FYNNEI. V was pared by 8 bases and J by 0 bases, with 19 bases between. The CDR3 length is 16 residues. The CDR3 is CASVGVLRALNTEAFF. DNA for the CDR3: TGTGCCAGCGTAGGGGTGCTCAGAGCCTTGAACACTGAAGCTTTCTTT.

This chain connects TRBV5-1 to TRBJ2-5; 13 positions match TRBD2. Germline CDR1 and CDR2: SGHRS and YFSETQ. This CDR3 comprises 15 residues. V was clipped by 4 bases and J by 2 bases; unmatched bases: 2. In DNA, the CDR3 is TGCGCCAGCAGCCTGGGACTAGCGGGGCAAGAGACCCAGTACTTC. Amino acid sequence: CASSLGLAGQETQYF.

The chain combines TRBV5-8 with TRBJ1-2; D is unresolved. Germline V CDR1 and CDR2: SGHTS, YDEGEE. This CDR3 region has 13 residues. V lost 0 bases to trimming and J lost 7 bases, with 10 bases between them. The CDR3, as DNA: TGTGCCAGCAGCTTGGGAGAGATTGGTGGCTACACCTTC. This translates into CASSLGEIGGYTF.

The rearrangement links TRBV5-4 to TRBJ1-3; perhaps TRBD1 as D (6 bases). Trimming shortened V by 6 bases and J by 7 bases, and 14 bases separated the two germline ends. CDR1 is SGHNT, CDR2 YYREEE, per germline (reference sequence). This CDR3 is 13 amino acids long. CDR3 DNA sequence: TGTGCCAGCACCGGGGGGGGCCAGAACACCATATATTTT. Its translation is CASTGGGQNTIYF.

This CDR3 reads CASSYRQGIQPQHF. CDR3 sequence (DNA): TGTGCCAGCAGTTACAGACAGGGGATTCAGCCCCAGCATTTT. The chain links TRBV28 to TRBJ1-5, with 8 nucleotides matching TRBD1. Germline lookup yields CDR1 MDHEN and CDR2 SYDVKM. Trimming at V came to 4 bases and at J to 6 bases, leaving 5 bases not matched to a gene. The CDR3 spans 14 residues. Full variable domain (missing parts from reference TRBV28 and TRBJ1-5): DVKVTQSSRYLVKRTGEKVFLECVQDMDHENMFWYRQDPGLGLRLIYFSYDVKMKEKGDIPEGYSVSREKKERFSLILESASTNQTSMYLCASSYRQGIQPQHFGDGTRLSIL.

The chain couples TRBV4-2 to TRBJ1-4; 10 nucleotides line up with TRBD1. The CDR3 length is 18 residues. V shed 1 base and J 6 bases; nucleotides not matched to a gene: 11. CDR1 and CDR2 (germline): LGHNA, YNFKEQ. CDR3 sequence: CASSQGGQGSHKDEKLFF. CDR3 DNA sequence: TGTGCCAGCAGCCAAGGGGGACAGGGGAGTCATAAAGATGAAAAACTGTTTTTT.

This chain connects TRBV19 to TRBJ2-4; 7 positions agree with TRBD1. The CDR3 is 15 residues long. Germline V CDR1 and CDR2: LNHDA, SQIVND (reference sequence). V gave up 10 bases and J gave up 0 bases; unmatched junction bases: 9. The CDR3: CATRDSLLAKNIQYF. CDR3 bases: TGTGCCACCAGGGACAGTCTATTAGCCAAAAACATTCAGTACTTC.

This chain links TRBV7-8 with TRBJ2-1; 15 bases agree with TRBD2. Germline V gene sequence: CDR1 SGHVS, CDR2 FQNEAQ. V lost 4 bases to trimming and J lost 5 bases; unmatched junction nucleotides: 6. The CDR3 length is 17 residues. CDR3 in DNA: TGTGCCAGCAGCTCTCGGACTAGCGGGGGGGTGAACAATGAGCAGTTCTTC. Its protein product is CASSSRTSGGVNNEQFF.

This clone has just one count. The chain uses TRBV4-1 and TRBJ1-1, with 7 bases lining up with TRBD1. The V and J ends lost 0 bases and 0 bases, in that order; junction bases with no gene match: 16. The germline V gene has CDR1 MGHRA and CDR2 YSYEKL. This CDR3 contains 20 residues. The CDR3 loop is CASSQDTKDRFGSMNTEAFF. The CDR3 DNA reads TGCGCCAGCAGCCAAGATACGAAGGACAGGTTTGGATCCATGAACACTGAAGCTTTCTTT.

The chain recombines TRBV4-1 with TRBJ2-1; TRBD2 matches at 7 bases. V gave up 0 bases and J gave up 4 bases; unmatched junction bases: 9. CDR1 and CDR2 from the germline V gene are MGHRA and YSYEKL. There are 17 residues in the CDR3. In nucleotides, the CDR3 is TGCGCCAGCAGCCAAGATCCCACCGGGGGGTCATACAATGAGCAGTTCTTC. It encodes CASSQDPTGGSYNEQFF.

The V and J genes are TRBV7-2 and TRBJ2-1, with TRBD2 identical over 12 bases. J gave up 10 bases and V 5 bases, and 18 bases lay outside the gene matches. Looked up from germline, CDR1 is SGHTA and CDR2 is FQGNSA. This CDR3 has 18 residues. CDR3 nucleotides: TGTGCCAGCAGCCCATATAGGCTAGCGGGAGGGCCGGTCGTAGAGCAGTTCTTC. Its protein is CASSPYRLAGGPVVEQFF.

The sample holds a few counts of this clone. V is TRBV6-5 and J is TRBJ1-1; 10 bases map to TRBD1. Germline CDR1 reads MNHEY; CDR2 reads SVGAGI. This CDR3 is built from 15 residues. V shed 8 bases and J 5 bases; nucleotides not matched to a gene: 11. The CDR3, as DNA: TGTGCCAGCTTACGATCCCGGGACAGGGGAACTGAAGCTTTCTTT. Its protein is CASLRSRDRGTEAFF.

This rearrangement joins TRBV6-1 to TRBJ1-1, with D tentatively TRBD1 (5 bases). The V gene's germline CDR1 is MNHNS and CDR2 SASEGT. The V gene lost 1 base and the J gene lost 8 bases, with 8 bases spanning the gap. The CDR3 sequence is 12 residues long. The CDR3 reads CASSEVGPEAFF. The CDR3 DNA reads TGTGCCAGCAGTGAAGTGGGGCCCGAAGCTTTCTTT.

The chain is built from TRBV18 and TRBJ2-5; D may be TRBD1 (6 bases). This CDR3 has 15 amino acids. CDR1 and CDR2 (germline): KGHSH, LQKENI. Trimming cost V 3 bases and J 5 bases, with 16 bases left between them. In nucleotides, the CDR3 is TGTGCCAGCTCACCGACCGGACAGTCCTGGGAGACCCAGTACTTC. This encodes CASSPTGQSWETQYF.

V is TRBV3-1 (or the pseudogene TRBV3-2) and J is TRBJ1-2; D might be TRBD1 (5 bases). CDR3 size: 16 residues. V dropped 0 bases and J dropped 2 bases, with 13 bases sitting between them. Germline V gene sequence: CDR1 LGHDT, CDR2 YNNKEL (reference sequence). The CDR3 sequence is CASSQDLDRTNYGYTF. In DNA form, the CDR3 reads TGTGCCAGCAGCCAAGATCTTGACAGAACGAACTATGGCTACACCTTC.

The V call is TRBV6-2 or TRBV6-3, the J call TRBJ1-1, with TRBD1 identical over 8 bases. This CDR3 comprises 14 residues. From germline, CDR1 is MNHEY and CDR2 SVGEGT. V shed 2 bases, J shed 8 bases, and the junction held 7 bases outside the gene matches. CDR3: CASSYPGTGEEAFF. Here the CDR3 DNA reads TGTGCCAGCAGTTACCCAGGGACAGGAGAAGAAGCTTTCTTT.

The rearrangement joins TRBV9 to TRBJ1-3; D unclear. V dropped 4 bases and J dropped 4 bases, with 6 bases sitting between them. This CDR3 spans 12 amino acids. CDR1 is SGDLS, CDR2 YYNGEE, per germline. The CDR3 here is CASSRIGNTIYF. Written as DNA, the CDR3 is TGTGCCAGCAGCCGTATAGGAAACACCATATATTTT.

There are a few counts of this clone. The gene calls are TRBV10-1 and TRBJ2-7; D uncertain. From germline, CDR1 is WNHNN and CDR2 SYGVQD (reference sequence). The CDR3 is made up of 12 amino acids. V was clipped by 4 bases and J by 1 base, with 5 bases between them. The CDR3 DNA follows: TGCGCCAGCAGTGGTAATTCCTACGAGCAGTACTTC. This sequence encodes CASSGNSYEQYF.

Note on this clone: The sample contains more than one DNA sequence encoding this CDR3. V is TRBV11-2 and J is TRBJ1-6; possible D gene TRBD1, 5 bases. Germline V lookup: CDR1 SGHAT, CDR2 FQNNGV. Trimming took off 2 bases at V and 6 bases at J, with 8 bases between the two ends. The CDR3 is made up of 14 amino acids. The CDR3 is CASSLSDSNSPLHF. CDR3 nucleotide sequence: TGTGCCAGCAGCTTAAGTGACAGTAATTCACCCCTCCACTTT.

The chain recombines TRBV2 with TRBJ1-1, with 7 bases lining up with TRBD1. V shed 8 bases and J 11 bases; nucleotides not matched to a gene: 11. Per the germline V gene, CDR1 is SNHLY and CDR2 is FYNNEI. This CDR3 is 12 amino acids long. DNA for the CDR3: TGTGCCAGCGCTTACGGGACAGTTCGGGCTTTCTTT. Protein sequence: CASAYGTVRAFF.

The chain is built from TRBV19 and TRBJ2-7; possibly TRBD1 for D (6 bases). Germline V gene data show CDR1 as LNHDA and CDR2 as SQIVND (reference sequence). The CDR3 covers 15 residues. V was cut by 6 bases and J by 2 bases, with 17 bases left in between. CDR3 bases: TGTGCCAGTAGGGGAAGTACGACAGGACCCTACGAGCAGTACTTC. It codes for CASRGSTTGPYEQYF.

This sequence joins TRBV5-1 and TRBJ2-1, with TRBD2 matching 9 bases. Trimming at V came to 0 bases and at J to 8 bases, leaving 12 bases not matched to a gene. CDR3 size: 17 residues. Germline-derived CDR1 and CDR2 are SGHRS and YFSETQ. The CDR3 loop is CASSLAGTSPLVDEQFF. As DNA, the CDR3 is TGCGCCAGCAGCTTGGCCGGGACTAGCCCTTTGGTCGATGAGCAGTTCTTC.

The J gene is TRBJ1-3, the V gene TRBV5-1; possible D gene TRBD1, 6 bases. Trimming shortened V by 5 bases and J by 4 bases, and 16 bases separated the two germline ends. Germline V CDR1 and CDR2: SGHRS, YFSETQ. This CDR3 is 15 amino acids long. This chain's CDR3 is CASSCYREAGNTIYF. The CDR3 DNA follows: TGCGCCAGCAGTTGTTACAGGGAAGCCGGAAACACCATATATTTT.

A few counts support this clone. The CDR3 here is CASSIGKGQGADTQYF. The CDR3 DNA sequence: TGTGCCAGTAGTATAGGCAAGGGACAGGGGGCAGATACGCAGTATTTT. The chain carries TRBV19 and TRBJ2-3; 11 positions match TRBD1. The CDR3 is 16 residues long. Germline V lookup: CDR1 LNHDA, CDR2 SQIVND (reference sequence). Trimming removed 1 base from V and 4 bases from J; junction bases left unmatched: 4.